This T cell receptor (beta chain) appears in the sequencing data of a study of T cell responses to AZD1222 COVID-19 vaccine. With respect to this clone: Antigen: not known.

General study results and limits: In all cases, repertoires were sampled only after the peak T cell response. Rises in breadth and depth of Spike-specific TCRs came after two AZD1222 doses.

Unmatched junction bases numbered 9, after V lost 6 bases and J lost 3 bases. This CDR3 region has 16 residues. Germline CDR1 reads KGHSH; CDR2 reads LQKENI. Pooling was applied to second doses at about 4 or about 12 weeks. Data came from immunoSEQ multiplex PCR; TCRdb stores just in-frame clones and leaves some out. The data show 90,000 to 130,000 clones, 80% to 95% seen once. The sequenced sample was peripheral blood, obtained 28 days after the second AZD1222 dose. The TCR sequence derives from an adult who received the AZD1222 COVID-19 vaccine. The chain links TRBV18 to TRBJ2-3, with 10 positions matching TRBD2. The CDR3 reads CASSPPGLAMTDTQYF. The CDR3, as DNA: TGTGCCAGCTCCCCGCCGGGACTAGCGATGACAGATACGCAGTATTTT.